The rows below give T cell receptor beta chains drawn from one sample of a study of blood T cell repertoires in COVID-19. The data were produced by immunoSEQ multiplex PCR, yet TCRdb's version contains in-frame clones alone and is incomplete. The table lists about 99,000 clones, 88% of them singletons. Sequencing was performed on peripheral blood. The receptor source for this set is a man in his forties or fifties with COVID-19, enrolled during active disease. The CDR3 runs from the conserved cysteine through the conserved F or W. Fields, in order: clone size, V gene, D gene, J gene, CDR3 DNA, CDR3 protein. D genes are given only for firm matches. A clone size is listed for some rows: how often the clone was seen (once, few, many), or a class if it is expanded.

>once|TRBV27|TRBD2|TRBJ2-1
TGTGCCAGCAGTTCCGGGACTAGCGGGGCGGGTTACAATGAGCAGTTCTTC
CASSSGTSGAGYNEQFF
>.|TRBV10-3|.|TRBJ2-1
TGTGCCATCAGTGGAACTAGGGATGAGCAGTTCTTC
CAISGTRDEQFF
>.|TRBV6-1|.|TRBJ1-1
TGTGCCAGCAGTGAAGGAGCAGGGCTGGCGCCTGCAGCTTTCTTT
CASSEGAGLAPAAFF
>.|TRBV5-1|.|TRBJ1-5
TGCGCCAGCAGCTTGGGGCAGTCTAGCAATCAGCCCCAGCATTTT
CASSLGQSSNQPQHF
>.|TRBV7-8|.|TRBJ1-5
TGTGCCAGCGGACCGAGGGCGATAGATCAGCCCCAGCATTTT
CASGPRAIDQPQHF
>.|TRBV30|.|TRBJ1-1
TGTGCCTGGAGGGGGAAGGGAGACACTGAAGCTTTCTTT
CAWRGKGDTEAFF
>.|TRBV5-4|TRBD1|TRBJ1-6
TGTGCCAGCAGCCGACAGGGGGAACATTCACCCCTCCACTTT
CASSRQGEHSPLHF
>few|TRBV9|.|TRBJ1-4
TGTGCCAGCAGCGTAAAGGGCGGGGGTACTAATGAAAAACTGTTTTTT
CASSVKGGGTNEKLFF
>.|TRBV3-1/TRBV3-2|.|TRBJ2-1
TGTGCCAGCAGTACTATTAAACCAATCGGACAGCGGGGTAATGAGCAGTTCTTC
CASSTIKPIGQRGNEQFF
>.|TRBV11-1|.|TRBJ2-3
TGTGCCAGCAGCTTTGTATCAGGCCCCAGCACAGATACGCAGTATTTT
CASSFVSGPSTDTQYF
>.|TRBV3-1/TRBV3-2|.|TRBJ2-2
TGTGCCAGCAGCCAAGAAAACAGTTCGAACACCGGGGAGCTGTTTTTT
CASSQENSSNTGELFF
>.|TRBV5-5|.|TRBJ1-2
TGTGCCACAGGCCATGGATTGGCTTCTAACTATGGCTACACCTTC
CATGHGLASNYGYTF
>.|TRBV5-5|TRBD1|TRBJ2-1
TGTGCCAGCAGCTTGGTCTGGGACAGCTCCTACAATGAGCAGTTCTTC
CASSLVWDSSYNEQFF
>once|TRBV6-6|.|TRBJ1-1
TGTGCCACACAACAGGGGAACACTGAAGCTTTCTTT
CATQQGNTEAFF
>.|TRBV7-2|.|TRBJ1-5
TGTGCCAGCAGCTTAGTTGGACAAAGCAATCAGCCCCAGCATTTT
CASSLVGQSNQPQHF
>.|TRBV18|.|TRBJ1-5
TGTGCCAGCTCACCGGCAGATCAGCCCCAGCATTTT
CASSPADQPQHF
>.|TRBV27|.|TRBJ1-2
TGTGCCAGCAGTTTATCGGCCGACGGGTCGAGCGGCTACACCTTC
CASSLSADGSSGYTF
>.|TRBV7-9|TRBD1|TRBJ1-4
TGTGCCAGCAGCGGGCAGGGGGCGCGAAATGAAAAACTGTTTTTT
CASSGQGARNEKLFF
>.|TRBV29-1|TRBD1|TRBJ2-5
TGCAGCGTTGAAGGACAGGGTCTGACCCAGTACTTC
CSVEGQGLTQYF
>.|TRBV5-6|.|TRBJ1-1
TGTGCCAGCAGCTTTGGGGATTACAGGGTTTACACTGAAGCTTTCTTT
CASSFGDYRVYTEAFF
>.|TRBV7-3|.|TRBJ1-1
TGTGCCAGCAGCGCACGTCCGGAGGGGTACTCTGAAGCTTTCTTT
CASSARPEGYSEAFF
>.|TRBV3-1/TRBV3-2|.|TRBJ2-3
TGTGCCAGCAGCCTTAGACTTGGCACGGATACGCAGTATTTT
CASSLRLGTDTQYF
>.|TRBV27|TRBD2|TRBJ2-7
TGTGCCAGCAGTTGGGCGGGGGGTAACTCCTACGAGCAGTACTTC
CASSWAGGNSYEQYF
>.|TRBV10-3|.|TRBJ1-1
TGTGCCATCAGTGAGAAGACTACAGGGATCGGGAACACTGAAGCTTTCTTT
CAISEKTTGIGNTEAFF
>.|TRBV27|.|TRBJ2-3
TGTGCCAGCAGTCCCCACAGAACTGGCACAGATACGCAGTATTTT
CASSPHRTGTDTQYF
>.|TRBV27|.|TRBJ1-5
TGTGCCACCCGGACAGCCCTGCATCAGCCCCAGCATTTT
CATRTALHQPQHF
>once|TRBV7-6|TRBD1|TRBJ2-7
TGTGCCAGCAGCTTAATCGCCGGACAGGGGCAATACGAGCAGTACTTC
CASSLIAGQGQYEQYF
>once|TRBV7-2|.|TRBJ1-1
TGTGCCAGCAGCCTGTCGGGGGGAATGAACACTGAAGCTTTCTTT
CASSLSGGMNTEAFF
>.|TRBV3-1/TRBV3-2|.|TRBJ2-7
TGTGCCAGCAGCCAGGGAACATGGACAGTGGACGAGCAGTACTTC
CASSQGTWTVDEQYF
>few|TRBV7-8|.|TRBJ1-6
TGTGCCAGCAGCTTAGGACATAAAAATTCTAACTATAATTCACCCCTCCACTTT
CASSLGHKNSNYNSPLHF
>once|TRBV27|.|TRBJ2-5
TGTGCCAGCAGTTTATTGGGGGGGCCGGAGACCCAGTACTTC
CASSLLGGPETQYF
>.|TRBV30|.|TRBJ1-6
TGTGCCTGGCATAGGGGTCTCCCGGGAGGTTCACCCCTCCACTTT
CAWHRGLPGGSPLHF
>.|TRBV5-5|TRBD1|TRBJ1-4
TGTGCCAGCAGCCCCCCGGGACAGGGGCTAGTCGAAAAACTGTTTTTT
CASSPPGQGLVEKLFF
>.|TRBV2|TRBD1|TRBJ1-1
TGTGCCAGCAGTCAGGACAGGGTCATCACTGAAGCTTTCTTT
CASSQDRVITEAFF
>.|TRBV5-3|.|TRBJ1-5
TGTGCCAGAAGCTTGCCGCCCACGACAGTTAGCAATCAGCCCCAGCATTTT
CARSLPPTTVSNQPQHF
>.|TRBV4-1|.|TRBJ2-5
TGCGCCAGCAGCCAACCTGGGTCGGCGGGATGGGAGACCCAGTACTTC
CASSQPGSAGWETQYF
>.|TRBV20-1|.|TRBJ1-4
TGCAGTGCTAGTCGGGTTGGAGAAAAACTGTTTTTT
CSASRVGEKLFF
>.|TRBV28|.|TRBJ1-5
TGTGCCAGCGATACCCGGCGGGGGGAAAACAATCAGCCCCAGCATTTT
CASDTRRGENNQPQHF
>.|TRBV6-2/TRBV6-3|.|TRBJ2-1
TGTGCCAGCAGTTATATGGCCAATGAGCAGTTCTTC
CASSYMANEQFF
>.|TRBV25-1|TRBD1|TRBJ2-1
TGTGCCAGCAAGTCCAGGGGGCTTAATGAGCAGTTCTTC
CASKSRGLNEQFF
>few|TRBV30|TRBD1|TRBJ1-5
TGTGCCTGGAGCGTAGACAGGGGCAATCAGCCCCAGCATTTT
CAWSVDRGNQPQHF
>.|TRBV2|.|TRBJ1-5
TGTGCCAGCAGTTATTCAGGGTCCGTAATACCCCAGCATTTT
CASSYSGSVIPQHF
>.|TRBV7-9|TRBD2|TRBJ2-7
TGTGCCAGCAGCCCCGGGGGGGGTCCCTCCTACGAGCAGTACTTC
CASSPGGGPSYEQYF
>.|TRBV4-1|TRBD1|TRBJ1-2
TGCGCCAGCAGCCAAGATTCAGGACAGGGTGTCTATGGCTACACCTTC
CASSQDSGQGVYGYTF
>once|TRBV7-8|TRBD1|TRBJ2-7
TGTGCCAGCAGCTTAGAGACAGGGGGGCCCTACGAGCAGTACTTC
CASSLETGGPYEQYF
>.|TRBV14|TRBD2|TRBJ2-1
TGTGCCAGCAGCCAAGATTTTGGGAGGGGGCAGTTCTTC
CASSQDFGRGQFF
>once|TRBV6-6|TRBD1|TRBJ2-7
TGTGCCAGCAGTTACCAACAGGGGGCGGCAGGCGAGCAGTACTTC
CASSYQQGAAGEQYF
>.|TRBV20-1|TRBD1|TRBJ1-6
TGCAGTGCTAGTGATTACCGGACAGGGGGCGATTCACCCCTCCACTTT
CSASDYRTGGDSPLHF